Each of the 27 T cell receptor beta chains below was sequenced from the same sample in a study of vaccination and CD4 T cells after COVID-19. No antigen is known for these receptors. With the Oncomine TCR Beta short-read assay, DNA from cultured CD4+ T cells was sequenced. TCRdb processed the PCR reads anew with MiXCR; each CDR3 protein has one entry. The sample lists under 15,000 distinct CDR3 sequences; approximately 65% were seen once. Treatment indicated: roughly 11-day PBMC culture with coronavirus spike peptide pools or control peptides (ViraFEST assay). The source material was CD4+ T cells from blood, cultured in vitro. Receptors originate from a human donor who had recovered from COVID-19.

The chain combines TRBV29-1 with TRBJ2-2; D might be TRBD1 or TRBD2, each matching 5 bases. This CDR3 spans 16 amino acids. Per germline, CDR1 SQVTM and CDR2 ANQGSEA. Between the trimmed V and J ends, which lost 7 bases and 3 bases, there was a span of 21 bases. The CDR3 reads CSATDRGGIDTGELFF. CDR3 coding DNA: TGCAGCGCAACCGACCGGGGCGGTATCGACACCGGGGAGCTGTTTTTT.

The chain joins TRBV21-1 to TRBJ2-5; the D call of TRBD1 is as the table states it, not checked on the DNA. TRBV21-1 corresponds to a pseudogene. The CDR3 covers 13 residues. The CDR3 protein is CASSGRDGETQYF. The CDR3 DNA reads TGTGCCAGCAGTGGCAGGGATGGAGAGACCCAGTACTTC.

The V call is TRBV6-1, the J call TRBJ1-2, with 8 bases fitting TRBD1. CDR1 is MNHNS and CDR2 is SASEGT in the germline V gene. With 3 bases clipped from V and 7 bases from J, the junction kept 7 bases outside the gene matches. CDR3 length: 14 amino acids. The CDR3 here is CASSEPDRVSGYTF. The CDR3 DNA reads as TGTGCCAGCAGTGAGCCGGACAGGGTGTCTGGCTACACCTTC.

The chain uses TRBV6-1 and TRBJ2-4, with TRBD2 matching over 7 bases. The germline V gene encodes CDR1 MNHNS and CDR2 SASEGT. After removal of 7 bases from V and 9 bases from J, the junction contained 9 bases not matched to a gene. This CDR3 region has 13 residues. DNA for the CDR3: TGTGCCAGCAAAGGCGGGAGAGGAGGCATTCAGTACTTC. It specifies CASKGGRGGIQYF.

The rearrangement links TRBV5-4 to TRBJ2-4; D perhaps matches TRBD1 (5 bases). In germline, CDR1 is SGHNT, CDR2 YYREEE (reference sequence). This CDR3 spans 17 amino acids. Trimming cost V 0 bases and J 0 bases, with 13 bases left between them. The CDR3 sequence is CASSLEGPSIAKNIQYF. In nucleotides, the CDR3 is TGTGCCAGCAGCTTGGAGGGGCCGAGTATAGCCAAAAACATTCAGTACTTC.

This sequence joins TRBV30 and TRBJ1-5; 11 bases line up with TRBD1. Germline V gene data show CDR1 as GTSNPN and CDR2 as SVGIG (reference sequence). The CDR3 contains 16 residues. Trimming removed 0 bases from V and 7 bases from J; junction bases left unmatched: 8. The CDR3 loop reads CAWSVTGQGAGQPQHF. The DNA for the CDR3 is TGTGCCTGGAGTGTGACCGGACAGGGGGCTGGGCAGCCCCAGCATTTT.

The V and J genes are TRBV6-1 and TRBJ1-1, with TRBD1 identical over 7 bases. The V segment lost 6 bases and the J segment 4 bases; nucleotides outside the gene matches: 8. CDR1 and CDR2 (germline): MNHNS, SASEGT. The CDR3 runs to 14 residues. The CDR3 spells CASRLDRVRTEAFF. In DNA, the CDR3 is TGTGCCAGCAGACTCGACAGGGTACGCACTGAAGCTTTCTTT.

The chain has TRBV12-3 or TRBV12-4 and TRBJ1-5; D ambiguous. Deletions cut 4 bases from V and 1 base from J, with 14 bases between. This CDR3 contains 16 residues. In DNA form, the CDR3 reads TGTGCCAGCAGTTCGCCGGCCGGAGGGAGCAATCAGCCCCAGCATTTT. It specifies CASSSPAGGSNQPQHF.

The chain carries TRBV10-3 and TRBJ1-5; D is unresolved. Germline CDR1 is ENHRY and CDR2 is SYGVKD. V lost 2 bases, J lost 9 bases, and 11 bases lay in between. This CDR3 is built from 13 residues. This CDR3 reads CAISETGSRPQHF. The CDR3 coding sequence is TGTGCCATCAGTGAGACCGGGTCCCGGCCCCAGCATTTT.

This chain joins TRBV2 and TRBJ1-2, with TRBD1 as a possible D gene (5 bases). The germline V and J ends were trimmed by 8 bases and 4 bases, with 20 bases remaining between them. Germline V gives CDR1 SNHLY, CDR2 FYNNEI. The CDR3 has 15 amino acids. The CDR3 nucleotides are TGTGCCAGCTACCATCCGCTCAGGGCGGGCTATGGCTACACCTTC. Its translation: CASYHPLRAGYGYTF.

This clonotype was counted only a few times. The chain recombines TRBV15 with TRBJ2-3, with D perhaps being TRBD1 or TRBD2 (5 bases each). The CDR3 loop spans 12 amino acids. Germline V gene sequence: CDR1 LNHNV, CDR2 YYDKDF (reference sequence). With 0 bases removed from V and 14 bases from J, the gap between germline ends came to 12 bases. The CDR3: CATSRDQGTGYF. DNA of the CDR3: TGTGCCACCAGCAGAGATCAAGGGACCGGGTATTTT. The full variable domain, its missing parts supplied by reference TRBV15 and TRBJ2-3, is DAMVIQNPRYQVTQFGKPVTLSCSQTLNHNVMYWYQQKSSQAPKLLFHYYDKDFNNEADTPDNFQSRRPNTSFCFLDIRSPGLGDTAMYLCATSRDQGTGYFGPGTRLTVL.

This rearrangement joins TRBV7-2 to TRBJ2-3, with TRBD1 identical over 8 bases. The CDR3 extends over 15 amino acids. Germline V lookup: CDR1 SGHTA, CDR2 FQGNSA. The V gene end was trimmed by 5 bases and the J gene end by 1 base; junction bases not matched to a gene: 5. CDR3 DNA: TGTGCCAGCAGCCGACGACAGGGGCGCACAGATACGCAGTATTTT. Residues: CASSRRQGRTDTQYF.

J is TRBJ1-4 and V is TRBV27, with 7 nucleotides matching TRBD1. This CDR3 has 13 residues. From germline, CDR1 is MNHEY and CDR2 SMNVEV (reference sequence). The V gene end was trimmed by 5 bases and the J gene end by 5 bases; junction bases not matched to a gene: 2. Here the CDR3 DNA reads TGTGCCAGCAGTAAGGACAGGAATGAAAAACTGTTTTTT. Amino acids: CASSKDRNEKLFF.

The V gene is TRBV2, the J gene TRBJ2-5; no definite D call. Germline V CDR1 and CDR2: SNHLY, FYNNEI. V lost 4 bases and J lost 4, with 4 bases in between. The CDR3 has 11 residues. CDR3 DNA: TGTGCCAGCAGTGTCGGAGAGACCCAGTACTTC. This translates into CASSVGETQYF.

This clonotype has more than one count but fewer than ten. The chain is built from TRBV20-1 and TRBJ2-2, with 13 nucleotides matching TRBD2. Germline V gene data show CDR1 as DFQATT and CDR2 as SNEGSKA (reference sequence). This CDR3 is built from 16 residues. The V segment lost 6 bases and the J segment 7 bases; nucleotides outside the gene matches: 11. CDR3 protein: CSAPGTSGKAIGELFF. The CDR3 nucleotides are TGCAGTGCCCCTGGGACTAGCGGGAAGGCAATCGGGGAGCTGTTTTTT.

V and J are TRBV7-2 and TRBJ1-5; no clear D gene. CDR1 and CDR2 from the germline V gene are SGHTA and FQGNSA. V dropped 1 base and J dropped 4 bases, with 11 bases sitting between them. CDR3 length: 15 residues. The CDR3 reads CASSLVGPQNQPQHF. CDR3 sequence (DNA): TGTGCCAGCAGCTTAGTGGGTCCCCAGAATCAGCCCCAGCATTTT.

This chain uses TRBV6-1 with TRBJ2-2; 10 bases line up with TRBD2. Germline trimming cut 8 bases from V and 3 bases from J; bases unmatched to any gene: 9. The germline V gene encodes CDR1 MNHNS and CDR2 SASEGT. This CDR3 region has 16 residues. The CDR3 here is CASGALAGGYTGELFF. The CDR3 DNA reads TGTGCCAGCGGGGCGTTAGCGGGAGGCTACACCGGGGAGCTGTTTTTT.

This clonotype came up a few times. CDR3 in DNA: TGTGCCAGCAGTGAACAGTCAAATTCACCCCTCCACTTT. Its translation is CASSEQSNSPLHF. This sequence joins TRBV2 and TRBJ1-6; D is uncertain. The CDR3 consists of 13 residues. Germline V lookup: CDR1 SNHLY, CDR2 FYNNEI. Trimming pared 2 bases from V and 7 bases from J, leaving 6 bases between.

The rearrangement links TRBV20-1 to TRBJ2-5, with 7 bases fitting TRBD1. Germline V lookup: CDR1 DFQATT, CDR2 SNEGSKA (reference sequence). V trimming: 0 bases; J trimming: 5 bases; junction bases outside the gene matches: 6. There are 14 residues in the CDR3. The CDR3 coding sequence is TGCAGTGCTAGAGAGATACAGGGGACGGAGACCCAGTACTTC. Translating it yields CSAREIQGTETQYF.

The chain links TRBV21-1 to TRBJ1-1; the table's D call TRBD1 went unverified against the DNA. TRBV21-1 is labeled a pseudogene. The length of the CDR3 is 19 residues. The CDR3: CASTPMERDRGDLNTEAFF. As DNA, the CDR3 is TGTGCCAGCACCCCTATGGAACGGGACAGGGGAGATTTGAACACTGAAGCTTTCTTT.

This chain's CDR3 is CATSRDGVRTSGRTDTQYF. The CDR3 nucleotides read TGTGCCACCAGCAGAGATGGTGTGAGGACTAGTGGAAGGACAGATACGCAGTATTTT. The rearrangement joins TRBV15 to TRBJ2-3; 7 bases fit TRBD2. Unmatched junction bases numbered 15, after V lost 0 bases and J lost 3 bases. The CDR3 is 19 residues long. Per the germline V gene, CDR1 is LNHNV and CDR2 is YYDKDF (reference sequence).

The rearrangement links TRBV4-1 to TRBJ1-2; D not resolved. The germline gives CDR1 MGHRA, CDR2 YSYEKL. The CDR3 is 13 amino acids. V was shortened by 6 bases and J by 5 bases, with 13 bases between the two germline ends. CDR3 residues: CASSPDTSYGYTF. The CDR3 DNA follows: TGCGCCAGCAGTCCCGACACGTCTTATGGCTACACCTTC.

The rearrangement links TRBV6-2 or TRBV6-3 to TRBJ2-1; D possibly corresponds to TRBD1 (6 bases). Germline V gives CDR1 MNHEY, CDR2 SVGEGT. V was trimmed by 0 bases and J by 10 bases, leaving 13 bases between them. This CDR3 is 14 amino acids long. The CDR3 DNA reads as TGTGCCAGCAGTTACTCGAAAGGGGGTCGCGAGCAGTTCTTC. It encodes CASSYSKGGREQFF.

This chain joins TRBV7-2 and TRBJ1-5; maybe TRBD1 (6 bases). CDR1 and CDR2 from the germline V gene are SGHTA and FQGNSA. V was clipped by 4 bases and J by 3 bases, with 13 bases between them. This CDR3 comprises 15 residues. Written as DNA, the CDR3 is TGTGCCAGCAGCTCCGGACAGAGTATCAATCAGCCCCAGCATTTT. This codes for CASSSGQSINQPQHF.

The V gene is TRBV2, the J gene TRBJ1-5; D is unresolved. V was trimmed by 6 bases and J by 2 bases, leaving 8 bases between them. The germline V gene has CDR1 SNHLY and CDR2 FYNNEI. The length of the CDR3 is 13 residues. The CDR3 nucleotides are TGTGCCAGCAGGAGTGTAGGCAATCAGCCCCAGCATTTT. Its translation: CASRSVGNQPQHF.

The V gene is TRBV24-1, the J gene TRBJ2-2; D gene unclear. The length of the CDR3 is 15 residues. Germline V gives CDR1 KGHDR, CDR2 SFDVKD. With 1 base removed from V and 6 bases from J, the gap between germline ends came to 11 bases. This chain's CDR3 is CATSDFRGPSGELFF. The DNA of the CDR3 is TGTGCCACCAGTGATTTCCGTGGGCCCTCCGGGGAGCTGTTTTTT.

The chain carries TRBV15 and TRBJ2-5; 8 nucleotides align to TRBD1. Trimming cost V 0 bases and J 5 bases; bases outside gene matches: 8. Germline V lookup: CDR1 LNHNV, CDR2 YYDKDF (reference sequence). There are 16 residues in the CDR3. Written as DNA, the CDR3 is TGTGCCACCAGCAGAGATGGCAGGGGGCGACGCGAGACCCAGTACTTC. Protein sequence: CATSRDGRGRRETQYF.